This T cell receptor beta chain was identified in a study of shared clonotypes between healthy human individuals. Study-level background: A donor's plate count was three for CD4 naive and three for CD4 memory; CD8 naive had two and CD8 memory one.

The V end was cut by 6 bases, the J end by 3 bases, with 6 bases between. Germline V gives CDR1 WNHNN, CDR2 SYGVQD (reference sequence). The length of the CDR3 is 12 residues. This clone was picked up a small number of times. Measured with immunoSEQ multiplex PCR; TCRdb has only the in-frame clones, and not every one. The sample shows 2.5 million or so clones, roughly nine tenths of them seen only once. This TCR was sampled from a man younger than 30 in good health. The V and J genes are TRBV10-1 and TRBJ1-5; D unresolved. Material for sequencing was naive CD4+ T cells sorted from blood. Subset denoted: CD45RA+ positively selected. In nucleotides, the CDR3 is TGCGCCAGCAGCCAGCCCAATCAGCCCCAGCATTTT. Translated, it gives CASSQPNQPQHF.